This TCR beta chain was identified in a study of OX40 agonist ivuxolimab in advanced cancers. Produced via immunoSEQ multiplex PCR; TCRdb's table is partial and in-frame only. The table includes 72,000 or so clones, about 90% detected once. CDR3 length: 15 amino acids. Per germline, CDR1 KGHSH and CDR2 LQKENI. After removal of 1 base from V and 1 base from J, the junction contained 1 base not matched to a gene. This chain joins TRBV18 and TRBJ2-3; 8 bases match TRBD1. The starting material was CD4+ or CD8+ T cells sorted from blood, obtained in a trial of the OX40 agonist ivuxolimab. This TCR derives from an adult with an advanced solid tumor such as melanoma, head and neck, liver or kidney cancer. In nucleotides, the CDR3 is TGTGCCAGCTCACCACAGACAGGGGGCACAGATACGCAGTATTTT. It codes for CASSPQTGGTDTQYF.